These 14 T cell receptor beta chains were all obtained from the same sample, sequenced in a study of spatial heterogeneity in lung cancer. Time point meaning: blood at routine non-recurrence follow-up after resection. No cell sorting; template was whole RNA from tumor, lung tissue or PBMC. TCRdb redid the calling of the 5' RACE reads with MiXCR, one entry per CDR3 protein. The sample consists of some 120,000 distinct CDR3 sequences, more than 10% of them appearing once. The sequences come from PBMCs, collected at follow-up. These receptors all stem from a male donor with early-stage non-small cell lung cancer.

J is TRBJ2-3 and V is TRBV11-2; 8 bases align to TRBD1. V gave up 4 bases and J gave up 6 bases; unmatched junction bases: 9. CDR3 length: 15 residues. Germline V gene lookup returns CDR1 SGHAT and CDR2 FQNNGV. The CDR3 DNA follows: TGTGCCAGCAGCTCGGGACAGGTGGACAGGGATACGCAGTATTTT. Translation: CASSSGQVDRDTQYF.

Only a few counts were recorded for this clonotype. Here the CDR3 DNA reads TGTGCCAGCAGCTTGGACCTGATAAGCACAGATACGCAGTATTTT. As protein: CASSLDLISTDTQYF. The rearrangement joins TRBV5-4 to TRBJ2-3, with D uncertain. Trimming removed 0 bases from V and 0 bases from J, with 8 bases in between. CDR3 length equals 15 residues. Germline V lookup: CDR1 SGHNT, CDR2 YYREEE (reference sequence).

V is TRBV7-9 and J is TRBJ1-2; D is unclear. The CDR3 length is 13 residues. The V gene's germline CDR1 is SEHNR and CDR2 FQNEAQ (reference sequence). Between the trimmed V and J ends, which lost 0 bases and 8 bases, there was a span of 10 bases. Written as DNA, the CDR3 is TGTGCCAGCAGCTTAGCAGAGAGAAGGGGCTACACCTTC. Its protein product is CASSLAERRGYTF.

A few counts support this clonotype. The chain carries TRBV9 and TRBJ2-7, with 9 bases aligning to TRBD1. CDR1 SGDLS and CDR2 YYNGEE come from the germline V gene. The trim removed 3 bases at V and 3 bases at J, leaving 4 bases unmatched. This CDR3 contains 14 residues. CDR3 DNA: TGTGCCAGCAGCGCGGGACAGGGCTACTACGAGCAGTACTTC. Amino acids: CASSAGQGYYEQYF.

The chain's CDR3 is CASSEGEHFWDEQFF. The CDR3 DNA is TGTGCCAGCAGTGAAGGGGAACACTTTTGGGATGAGCAGTTCTTC. V usage is TRBV2 and J usage is TRBJ2-1; no firm D call. The CDR3 is made up of 15 amino acids. Trimming cost V 1 base and J 8 bases, with 15 bases left between them. Germline V gives CDR1 SNHLY, CDR2 FYNNEI. The full variable domain, with the rest looked up from reference TRBV2 and TRBJ2-1, is EPEVTQTPSHQVTQMGQEVILRCVPISNHLYFYWYRQILGQKVEFLVSFYNNEISEKSEIFDDQFSVERPDGSNFTLKIRSTKLEDSAMYFCASSEGEHFWDEQFFGPGTRLTVL.

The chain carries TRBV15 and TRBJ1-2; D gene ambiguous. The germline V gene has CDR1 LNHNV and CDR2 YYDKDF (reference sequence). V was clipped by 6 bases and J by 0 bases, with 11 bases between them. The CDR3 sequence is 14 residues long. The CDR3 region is CATRGRTTNYGYTF. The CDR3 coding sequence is TGTGCCACCAGGGGCCGCACCACTAACTATGGCTACACCTTC.

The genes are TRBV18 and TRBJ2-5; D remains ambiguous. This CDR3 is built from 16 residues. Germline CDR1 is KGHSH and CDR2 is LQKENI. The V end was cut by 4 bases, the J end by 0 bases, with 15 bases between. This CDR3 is CASSQQSKGNQETQYF. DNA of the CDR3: TGTGCCAGCTCACAACAGTCGAAAGGAAACCAAGAGACCCAGTACTTC.

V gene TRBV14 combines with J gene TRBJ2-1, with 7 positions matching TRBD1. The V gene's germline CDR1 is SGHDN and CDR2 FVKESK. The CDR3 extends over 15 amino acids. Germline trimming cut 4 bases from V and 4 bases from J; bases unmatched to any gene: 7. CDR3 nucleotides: TGTGCCAGCAGCCCCTCGGGACAGCTTTACAATGAGCAGTTCTTC. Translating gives CASSPSGQLYNEQFF.

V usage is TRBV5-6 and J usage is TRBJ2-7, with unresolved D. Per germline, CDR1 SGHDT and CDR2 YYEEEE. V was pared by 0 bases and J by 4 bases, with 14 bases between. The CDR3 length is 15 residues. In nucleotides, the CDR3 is TGTGCCAGCAGCTTGGGGCCGTTTATGACTTACGAGCAGTACTTC. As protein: CASSLGPFMTYEQYF.

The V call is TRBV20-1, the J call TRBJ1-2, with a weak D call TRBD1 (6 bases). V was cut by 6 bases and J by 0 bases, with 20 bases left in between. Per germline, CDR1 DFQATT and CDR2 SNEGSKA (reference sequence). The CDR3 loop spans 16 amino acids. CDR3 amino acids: CSARDQGQPTNYGYTF. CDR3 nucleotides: TGCAGTGCCAGGGATCAGGGGCAGCCCACTAACTATGGCTACACCTTC.

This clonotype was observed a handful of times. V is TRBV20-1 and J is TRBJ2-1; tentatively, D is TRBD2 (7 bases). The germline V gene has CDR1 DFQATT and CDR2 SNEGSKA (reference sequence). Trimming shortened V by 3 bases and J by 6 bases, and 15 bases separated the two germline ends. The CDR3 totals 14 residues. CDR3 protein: CSARNPGGLNEQFF. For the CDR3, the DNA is TGCAGTGCTAGGAATCCGGGGGGCCTCAATGAGCAGTTCTTC.

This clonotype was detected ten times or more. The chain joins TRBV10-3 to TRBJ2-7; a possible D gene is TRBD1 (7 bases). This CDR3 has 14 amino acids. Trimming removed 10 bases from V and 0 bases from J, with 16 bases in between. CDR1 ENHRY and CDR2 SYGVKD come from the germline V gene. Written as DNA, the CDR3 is TGTGCCACCAGGGGGGCCCTAAGCTCCTACGAGCAGTACTTC. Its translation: CATRGALSSYEQYF.

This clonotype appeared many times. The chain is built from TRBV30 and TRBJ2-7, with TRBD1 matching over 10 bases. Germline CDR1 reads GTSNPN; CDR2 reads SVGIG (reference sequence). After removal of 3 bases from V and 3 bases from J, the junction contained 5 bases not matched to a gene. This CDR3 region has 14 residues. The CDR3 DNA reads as TGTGCCTGGAGGGGCCGGGACAGGGGCTACGAGCAGTACTTC. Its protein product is CAWRGRDRGYEQYF.

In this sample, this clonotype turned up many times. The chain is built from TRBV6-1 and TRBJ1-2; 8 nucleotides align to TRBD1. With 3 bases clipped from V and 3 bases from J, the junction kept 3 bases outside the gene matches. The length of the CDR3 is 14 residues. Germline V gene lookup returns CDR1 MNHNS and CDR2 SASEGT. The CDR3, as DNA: TGTGCCAGCAGTGAGGGACAGGTGGACTATGGCTACACCTTC. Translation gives CASSEGQVDYGYTF.